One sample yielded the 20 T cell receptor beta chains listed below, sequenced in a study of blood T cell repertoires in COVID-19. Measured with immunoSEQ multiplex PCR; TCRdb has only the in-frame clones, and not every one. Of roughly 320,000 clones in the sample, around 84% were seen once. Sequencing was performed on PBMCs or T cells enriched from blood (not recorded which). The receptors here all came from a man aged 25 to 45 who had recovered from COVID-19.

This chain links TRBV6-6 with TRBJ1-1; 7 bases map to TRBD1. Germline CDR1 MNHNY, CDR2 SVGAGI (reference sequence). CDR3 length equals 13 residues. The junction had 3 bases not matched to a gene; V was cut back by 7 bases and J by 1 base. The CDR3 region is CASKRQGNTEAFF. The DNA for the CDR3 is TGTGCCAGCAAGCGACAGGGGAACACTGAAGCTTTCTTT.

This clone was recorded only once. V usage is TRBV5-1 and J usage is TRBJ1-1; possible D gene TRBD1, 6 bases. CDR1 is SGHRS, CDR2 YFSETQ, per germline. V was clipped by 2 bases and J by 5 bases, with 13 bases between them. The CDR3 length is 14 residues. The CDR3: CASSLLDQGTEAFF. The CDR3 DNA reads TGCGCCAGCAGCTTATTAGATCAGGGGACTGAAGCTTTCTTT.

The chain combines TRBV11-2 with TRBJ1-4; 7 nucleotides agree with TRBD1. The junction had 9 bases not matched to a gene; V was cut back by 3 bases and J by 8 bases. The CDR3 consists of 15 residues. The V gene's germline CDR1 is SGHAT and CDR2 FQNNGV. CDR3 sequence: CASSFVRDRLEKLFF. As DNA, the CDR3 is TGTGCCAGCAGCTTTGTAAGGGACAGATTGGAAAAACTGTTTTTT.

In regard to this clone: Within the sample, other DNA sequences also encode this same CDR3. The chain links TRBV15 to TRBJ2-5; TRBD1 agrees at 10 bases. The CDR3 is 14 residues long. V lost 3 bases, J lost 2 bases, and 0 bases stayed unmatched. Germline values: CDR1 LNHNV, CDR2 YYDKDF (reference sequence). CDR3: CATSRDRGQETQYF. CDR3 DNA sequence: TGTGCCACCAGCAGGGACAGGGGGCAAGAGACCCAGTACTTC. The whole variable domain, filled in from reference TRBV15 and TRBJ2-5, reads DAMVIQNPRYQVTQFGKPVTLSCSQTLNHNVMYWYQQKSSQAPKLLFHYYDKDFNNEADTPDNFQSRRPNTSFCFLDIRSPGLGDTAMYLCATSRDRGQETQYFGPGTRLLVL.

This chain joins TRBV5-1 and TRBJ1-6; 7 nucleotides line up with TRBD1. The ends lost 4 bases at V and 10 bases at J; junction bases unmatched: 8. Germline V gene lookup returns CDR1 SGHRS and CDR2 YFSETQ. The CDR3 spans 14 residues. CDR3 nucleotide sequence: TGCGCCAGCAGCAGGGACAGCCTGTGGTCACCCCTCCACTTT. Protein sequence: CASSRDSLWSPLHF.

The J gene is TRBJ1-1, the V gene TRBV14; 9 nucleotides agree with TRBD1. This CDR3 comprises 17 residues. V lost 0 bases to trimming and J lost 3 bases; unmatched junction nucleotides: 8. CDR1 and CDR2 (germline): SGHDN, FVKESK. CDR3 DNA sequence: TGTGCCAGCAGCCAAGATCCCGTGAGGACAGGGGACACTGAAGCTTTCTTT. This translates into CASSQDPVRTGDTEAFF. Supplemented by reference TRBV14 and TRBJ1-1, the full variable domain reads EAGVTQFPSHSVIEKGQTVTLRCDPISGHDNLYWYRRVMGKEIKFLLHFVKESKQDESGMPNNRFLAERTGGTYSTLKVQPAELEDSGVYFCASSQDPVRTGDTEAFFGQGTRLTVV.

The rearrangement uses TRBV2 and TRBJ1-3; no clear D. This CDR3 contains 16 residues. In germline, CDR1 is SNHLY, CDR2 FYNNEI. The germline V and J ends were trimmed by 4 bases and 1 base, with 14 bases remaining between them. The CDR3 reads CASSVGIAGSGNTIYF. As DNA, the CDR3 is TGTGCCAGCAGTGTGGGGATCGCGGGGTCTGGAAACACCATATATTTT.

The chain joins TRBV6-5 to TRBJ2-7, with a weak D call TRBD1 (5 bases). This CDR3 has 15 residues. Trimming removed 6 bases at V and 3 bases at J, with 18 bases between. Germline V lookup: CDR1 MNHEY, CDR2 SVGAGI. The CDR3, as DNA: TGTGCCAGCAGCAGATATTCAGGGAAGGTCTACGAGCAGTACTTC. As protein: CASSRYSGKVYEQYF.

Here the CDR3 reads CASSVGELHTEAFF. In DNA, the CDR3 is TGTGCCAGCAGCGTTGGGGAGCTGCACACTGAAGCTTTCTTT. V gene TRBV7-8 combines with J gene TRBJ1-1; D ambiguous. Germline-derived CDR1 and CDR2 are SGHVS and FQNEAQ. V was pared by 5 bases and J by 3 bases, with 13 bases between. The CDR3 contains 14 residues.

Written as DNA, the CDR3 is TGTGCCACCAGTGATTTAACGGACACTGAAGCTTTCTTT. Encoded protein: CATSDLTDTEAFF. The chain couples TRBV24-1 to TRBJ1-1, with unresolved D. In germline, CDR1 is KGHDR, CDR2 SFDVKD. The V end was cut by 1 base, the J end by 3 bases, with 5 bases between. CDR3 size: 13 residues.

CDR3 coding DNA: TGTGCCTGGAGTGTGGGCAGCCTAGGAAACACCATATATTTT. Its translation: CAWSVGSLGNTIYF. The chain is built from TRBV30 and TRBJ1-3; D is uncertain. CDR1 and CDR2 from the germline V gene are GTSNPN and SVGIG (reference sequence). Trimming stripped 0 bases from V and 4 bases from J, with 10 bases between. This CDR3 is built from 14 residues.

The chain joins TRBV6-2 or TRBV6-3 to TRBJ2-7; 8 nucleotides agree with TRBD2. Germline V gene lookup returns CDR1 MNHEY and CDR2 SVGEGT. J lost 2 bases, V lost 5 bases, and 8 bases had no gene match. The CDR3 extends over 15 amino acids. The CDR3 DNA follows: TGTGCCAGCAGTCGCCTCGGGGGGGGACCCTACGAGCAGTACTTC. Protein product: CASSRLGGGPYEQYF.

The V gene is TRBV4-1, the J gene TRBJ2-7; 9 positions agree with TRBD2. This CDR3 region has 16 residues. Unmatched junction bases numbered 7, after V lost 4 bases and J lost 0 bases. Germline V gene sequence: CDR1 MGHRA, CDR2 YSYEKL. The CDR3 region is CASSLWLAGSSYEQYF. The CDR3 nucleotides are TGCGCCAGCAGCCTCTGGCTAGCGGGGAGCTCCTACGAGCAGTACTTC.

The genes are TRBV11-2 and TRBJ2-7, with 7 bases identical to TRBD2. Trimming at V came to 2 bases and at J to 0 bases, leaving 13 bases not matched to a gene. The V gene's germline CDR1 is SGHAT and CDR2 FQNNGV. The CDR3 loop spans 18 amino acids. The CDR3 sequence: CASSLTARSGTYSYEQYF. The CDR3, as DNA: TGTGCCAGCAGCTTAACGGCTAGGAGCGGGACCTACTCCTACGAGCAGTACTTC.

CDR3 region: CASTPSGLYNEQFF. CDR3 in DNA: TGTGCCAGTACCCCCTCCGGACTATACAATGAGCAGTTCTTC. V and J are TRBV19 and TRBJ2-1, with D maybe TRBD2 (6 bases). The V and J ends lost 7 bases and 4 bases respectively, with 14 bases between them. The CDR3 extends over 14 amino acids. CDR1 is LNHDA and CDR2 is SQIVND in the germline V gene (reference sequence).

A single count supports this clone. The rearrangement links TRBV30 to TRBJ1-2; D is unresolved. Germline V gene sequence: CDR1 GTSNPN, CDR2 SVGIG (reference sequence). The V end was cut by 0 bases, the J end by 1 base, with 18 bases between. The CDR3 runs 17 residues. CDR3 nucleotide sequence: TGTGCCTGGAGTGTAATGTCGGCGGAACTTTTTAACTATGGCTACACCTTC. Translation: CAWSVMSAELFNYGYTF.

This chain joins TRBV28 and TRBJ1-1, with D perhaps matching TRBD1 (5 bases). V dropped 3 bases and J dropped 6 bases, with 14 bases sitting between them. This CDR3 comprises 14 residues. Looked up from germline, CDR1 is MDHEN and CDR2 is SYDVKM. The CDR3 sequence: CASSLQGPQPEAFF. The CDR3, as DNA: TGTGCCAGCAGTTTGCAGGGCCCCCAACCTGAAGCTTTCTTT.

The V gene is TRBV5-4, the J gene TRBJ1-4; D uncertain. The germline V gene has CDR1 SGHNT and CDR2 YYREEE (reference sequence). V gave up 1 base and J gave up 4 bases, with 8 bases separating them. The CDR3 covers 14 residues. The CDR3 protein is CASSLTPSNEKLFF. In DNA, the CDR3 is TGTGCCAGCAGCTTGACACCCAGTAATGAAAAACTGTTTTTT.

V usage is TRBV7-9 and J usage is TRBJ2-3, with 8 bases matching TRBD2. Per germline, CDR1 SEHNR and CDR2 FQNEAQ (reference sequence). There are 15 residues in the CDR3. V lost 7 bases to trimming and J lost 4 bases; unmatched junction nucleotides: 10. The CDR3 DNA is TGTGCCAGCACCTCCCTGGGACTAGTACCAGATACGCAGTATTTT. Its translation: CASTSLGLVPDTQYF.

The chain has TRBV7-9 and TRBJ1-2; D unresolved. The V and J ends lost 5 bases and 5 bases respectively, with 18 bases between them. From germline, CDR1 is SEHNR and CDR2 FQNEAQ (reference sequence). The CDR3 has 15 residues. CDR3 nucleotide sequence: TGTGCCAGCAGCGTACTAAGACCAGTTGAATATGGCTACACCTTC. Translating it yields CASSVLRPVEYGYTF.